The source of this T cell receptor (beta chain) is a study of T cells after yellow fever vaccination. TCRdb analysed the 5' RACE reads with MiXCR anew, one entry per CDR3 protein. The sample includes 350,000 to 450,000 distinct CDR3 sequences, roughly 20% of them seen just once. This CDR3 has 14 residues. The V end was cut by 4 bases, the J end by 0 bases, with 12 bases between. CDR1 DFQATT and CDR2 SNEGSKA come from the germline V gene (reference sequence). This clonotype has a handful of counts. The starting material was PBMCs, obtained before the yellow fever booster vaccination. V is TRBV20-1 and J is TRBJ1-2; D remains unclear. This sequence originates from a man aged 18-30 years who received the YFV17D yellow fever vaccine. DNA of the CDR3: TGCAGTGCTAAGGGCAGCTCCTCTAACTATGGCTACACCTTC. Amino acid sequence: CSAKGSSSNYGYTF.